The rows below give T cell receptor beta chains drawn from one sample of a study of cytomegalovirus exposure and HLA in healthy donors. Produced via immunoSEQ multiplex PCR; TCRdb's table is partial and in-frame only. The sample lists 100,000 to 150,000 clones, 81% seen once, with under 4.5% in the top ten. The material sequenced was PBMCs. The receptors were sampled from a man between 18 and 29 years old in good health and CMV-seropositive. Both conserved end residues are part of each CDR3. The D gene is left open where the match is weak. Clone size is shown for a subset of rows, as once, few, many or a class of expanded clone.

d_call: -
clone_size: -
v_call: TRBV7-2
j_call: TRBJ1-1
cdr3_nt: TGTGCCAGCAGCCCACAGACCTGGGCTTTCTTT
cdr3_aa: CASSPQTWAFF

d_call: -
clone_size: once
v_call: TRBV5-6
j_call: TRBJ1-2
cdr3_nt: TGTGCCAGCAGCCATAACCCTGGACAGCGCTATGGCTACACCTTC
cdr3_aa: CASSHNPGQRYGYTF

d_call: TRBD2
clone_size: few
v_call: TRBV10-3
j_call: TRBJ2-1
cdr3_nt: TGTGCCATCAGCAGACTTGGACTAGCGGGGGATATAAATGAGCAGTTCTTC
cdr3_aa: CAISRLGLAGDINEQFF

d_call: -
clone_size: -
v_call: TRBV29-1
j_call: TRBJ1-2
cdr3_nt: TGCAGCGTTGGCCAAGTGAGGGGCTACACCTTC
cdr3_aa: CSVGQVRGYTF

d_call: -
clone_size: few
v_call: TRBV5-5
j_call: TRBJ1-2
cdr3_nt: TGTGCCAGCAGCTTATTAGATGGCTACACCTTC
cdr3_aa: CASSLLDGYTF

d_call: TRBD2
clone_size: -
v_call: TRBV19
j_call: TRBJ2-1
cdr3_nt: TGTGCCACCAAGACTAGCGGGGTCTCCTACAATGAGCAGTTCTTC
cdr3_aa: CATKTSGVSYNEQFF

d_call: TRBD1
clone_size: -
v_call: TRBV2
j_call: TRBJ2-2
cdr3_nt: TGTGCCAGCAATTACGGGACAGCCAGGACCGGGGAGCTGTTTTTT
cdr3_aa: CASNYGTARTGELFF

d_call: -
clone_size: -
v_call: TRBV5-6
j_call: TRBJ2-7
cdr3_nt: TGTGCCAGCAGCTTGAGGCAGGGTGAGGCCTACGAGCAGTACTTC
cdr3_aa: CASSLRQGEAYEQYF

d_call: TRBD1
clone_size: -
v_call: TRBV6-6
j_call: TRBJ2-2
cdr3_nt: TGTGCCAGCAGTCGGACAGGGAACACCGGGGAGCTGTTTTTT
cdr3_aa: CASSRTGNTGELFF

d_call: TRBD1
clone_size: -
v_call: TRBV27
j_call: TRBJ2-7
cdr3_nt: TGTGCCAGCAGTTTGGGACAGGGTTATTGGTACGAGCAGTACTTC
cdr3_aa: CASSLGQGYWYEQYF

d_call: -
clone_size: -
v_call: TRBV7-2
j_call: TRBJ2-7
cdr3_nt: TGTGCCAGCAGCTTAGTTGTAATCGGGTGGGGGCCCCGCGAGCAGTACTTC
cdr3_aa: CASSLVVIGWGPREQYF

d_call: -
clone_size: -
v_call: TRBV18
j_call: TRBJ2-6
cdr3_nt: TGTGCCAGCTCACCGACAGGTTCTGGGGCCAACGTCCTGACTTTC
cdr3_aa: CASSPTGSGANVLTF

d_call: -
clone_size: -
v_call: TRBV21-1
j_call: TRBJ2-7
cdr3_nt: TGTGCCCCCTGCTACAGGGTCCCCTACGAGCAGTACTTC
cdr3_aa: CAPCYRVPYEQYF

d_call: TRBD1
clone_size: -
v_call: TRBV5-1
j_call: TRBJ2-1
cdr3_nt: TGCGCCAGCACCCTGGACGCACCGGGACAGGGAAAGAATGAGCAGTTCTTC
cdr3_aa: CASTLDAPGQGKNEQFF

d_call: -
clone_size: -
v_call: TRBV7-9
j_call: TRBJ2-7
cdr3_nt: TGTTCCAGCAGCTTATATTTGGGCAGGGGAGACTCCGAGCAGTACTTC
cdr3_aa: CSSSLYLGRGDSEQYF

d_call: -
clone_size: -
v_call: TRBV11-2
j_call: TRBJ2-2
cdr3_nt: TGTGCCAGCAGCTTTCAGGCCGGGGAGCTGTTTTTT
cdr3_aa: CASSFQAGELFF

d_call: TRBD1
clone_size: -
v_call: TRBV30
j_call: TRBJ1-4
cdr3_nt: TGTGCCTGGAGTGCGGGACAGGGGGCTGAAAAACTGTTTTTT
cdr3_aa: CAWSAGQGAEKLFF

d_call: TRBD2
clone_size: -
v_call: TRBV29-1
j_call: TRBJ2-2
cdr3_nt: TGCAGCGTTGAAGTTCGGACTAGCGGGAGTCGAGGGGAGCTGTTTTTT
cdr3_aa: CSVEVRTSGSRGELFF

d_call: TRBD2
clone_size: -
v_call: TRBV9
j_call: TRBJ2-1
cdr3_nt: TGTGCCAGCAGCAGATCCTTTCCCGGGACTAGCGGGGATAATGAGCAGTTCTTC
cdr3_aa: CASSRSFPGTSGDNEQFF

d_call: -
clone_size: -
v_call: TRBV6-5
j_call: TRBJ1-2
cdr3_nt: TGTGCCAGCAGTTACGTAGTGGGACTGACCGAAGGCTACACCTTC
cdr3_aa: CASSYVVGLTEGYTF

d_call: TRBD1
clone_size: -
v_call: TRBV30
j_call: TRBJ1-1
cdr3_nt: TGTGCCTGGAGTCATTCCGGGACAGGGGTTATGAACACTGAAGCTTTCTTT
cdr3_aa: CAWSHSGTGVMNTEAFF

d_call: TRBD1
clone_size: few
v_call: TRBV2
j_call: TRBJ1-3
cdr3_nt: TGTGCCAGTTCCGGGACAGCTGGAAACACCATATATTTT
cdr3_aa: CASSGTAGNTIYF

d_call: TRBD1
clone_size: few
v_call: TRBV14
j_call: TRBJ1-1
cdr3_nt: TGTGCCAGCAGCCAGATCAGGGGGCTAAGTACTGAAGCTTTCTTT
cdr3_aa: CASSQIRGLSTEAFF

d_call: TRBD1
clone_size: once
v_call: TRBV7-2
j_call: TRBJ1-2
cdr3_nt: TGTGCCAGCAGCTTAGCGGGACAGGGAGGAACTTCAGGCACCTTC
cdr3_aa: CASSLAGQGGTSGTF

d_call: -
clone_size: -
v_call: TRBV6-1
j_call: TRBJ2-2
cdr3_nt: TGTGCCAGCAGCTCTCCTCGGGTCCCCGGGGAGCTGTTTTTT
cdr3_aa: CASSSPRVPGELFF

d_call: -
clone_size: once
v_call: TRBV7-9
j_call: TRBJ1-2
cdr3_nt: TGTGCCAGCACCACGACCGGACAGATGAACTATGGCTACACCTTC
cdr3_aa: CASTTTGQMNYGYTF

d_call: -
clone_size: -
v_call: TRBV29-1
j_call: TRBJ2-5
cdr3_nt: TGCAGCGTACGGACACCCAGACGACAAGAGACCCAGTACTTC
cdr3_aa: CSVRTPRRQETQYF

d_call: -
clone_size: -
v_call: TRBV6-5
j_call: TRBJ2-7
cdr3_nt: TGTGCCAGCAGTGACCTACAGGGTTACGAGCAGTACTTC
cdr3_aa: CASSDLQGYEQYF

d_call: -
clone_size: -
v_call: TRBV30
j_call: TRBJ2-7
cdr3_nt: TGTGCCTGGAGTCGGGACTACGAGCAGTACTTC
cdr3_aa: CAWSRDYEQYF

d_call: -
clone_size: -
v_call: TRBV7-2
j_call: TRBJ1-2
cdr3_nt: TGTGCCAGCAGCCCAGCAGGGGACGGCTATGGCTACACCTTC
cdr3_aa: CASSPAGDGYGYTF

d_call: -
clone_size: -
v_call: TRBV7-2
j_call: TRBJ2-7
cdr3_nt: TGTGCCAGCAGCTTGGGCCAGGTCTTTCAGTACGAGCAGTACTTC
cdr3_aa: CASSLGQVFQYEQYF

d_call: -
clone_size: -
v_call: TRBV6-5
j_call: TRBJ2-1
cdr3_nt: TGTGCCAGCAGTTACTCGATTTTACCGGGGACAAATGAGCAGTTCTTC
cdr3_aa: CASSYSILPGTNEQFF

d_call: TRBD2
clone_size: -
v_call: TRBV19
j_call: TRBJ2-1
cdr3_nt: TGTGCCAGTAGTAGGGGACTAGCGGGAGTGTCCTCCTACAATGAGCAGTTCTTC
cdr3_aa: CASSRGLAGVSSYNEQFF

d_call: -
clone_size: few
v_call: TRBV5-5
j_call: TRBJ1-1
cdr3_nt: TGTGCCAGCAGCTTGAGTCAGGGTACGACTGAAGCTTTCTTT
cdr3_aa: CASSLSQGTTEAFF

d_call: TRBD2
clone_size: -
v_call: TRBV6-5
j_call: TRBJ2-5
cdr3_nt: TGTGCCAGCAGTCAAAAAAGCGGGAGGGAGACCCAGTACTTC
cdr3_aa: CASSQKSGRETQYF

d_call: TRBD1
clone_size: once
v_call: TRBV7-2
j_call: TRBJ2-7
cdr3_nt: TGTGCCAGCAGCTTAGGCCCGACAGGGATTGGCAACGAGCAGTACTTC
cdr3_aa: CASSLGPTGIGNEQYF